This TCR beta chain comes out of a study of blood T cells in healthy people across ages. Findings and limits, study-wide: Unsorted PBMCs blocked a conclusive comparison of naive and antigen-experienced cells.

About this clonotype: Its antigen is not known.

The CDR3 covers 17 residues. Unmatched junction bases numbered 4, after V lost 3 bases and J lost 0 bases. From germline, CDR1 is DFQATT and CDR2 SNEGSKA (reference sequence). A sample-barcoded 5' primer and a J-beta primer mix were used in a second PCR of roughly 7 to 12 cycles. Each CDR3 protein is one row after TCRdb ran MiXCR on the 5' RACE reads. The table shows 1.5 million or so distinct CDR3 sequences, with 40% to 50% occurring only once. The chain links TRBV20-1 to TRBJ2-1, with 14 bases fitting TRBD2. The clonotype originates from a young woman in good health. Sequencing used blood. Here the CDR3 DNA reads TGCAGTGCTAGGGGGACTAGCGGGAGCCACTCCTACAATGAGCAGTTCTTC. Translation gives CSARGTSGSHSYNEQFF.